These 18 T cell receptor beta chains were all obtained from the same sample, sequenced in a study of Tregs in tolerant kidney transplant recipients. FACS sorting followed an approximately six-day coculture of CFSE-labeled recipient PBMCs with irradiated graft donor PBMCs. The antigens for these receptors are not known. This table comes from immunoSEQ multiplex PCR, and its TCRdb copy is limited to in-frame clones, with some not included. This sample has approximately 8,000 clones; roughly 36% occur once, and the top ten carry 5.5% to 7.5%. The source material was CD8+ T cells from blood cultured with allogeneic cells, sampled before the transplant. The receptors here all came from a human patient who received a combined kidney and bone marrow transplant.

As regards this clone: This likely stems from a read error, as it lies one base from a far larger clone. The same CDR3 can be traced to other DNA sequences in this sample. The chain links TRBV11-2 to TRBJ2-3, with 14 positions matching TRBD2. CDR1 is SGHAT and CDR2 is FQNNGV in the germline V gene. With 5 bases clipped from V and 3 bases from J, the junction kept 1 base outside the gene matches. CDR3 size: 15 residues. CDR3 nucleotides: TGTGCCAGCAGCCGACTAGCGGGGGGGACAGATACGCAGTATTTT. This sequence encodes CASSRLAGGTDTQYF.

The chain is built from TRBV27 and TRBJ2-1; 11 bases map to TRBD2. Germline values: CDR1 MNHEY, CDR2 SMNVEV (reference sequence). The CDR3 spans 15 residues. With V trimmed by 5 bases and J by 9 bases, 9 bases remained unmatched. The chain's CDR3 is CASSPLAGGGLEQFF. CDR3 sequence (DNA): TGTGCCAGCAGTCCGTTAGCGGGAGGGGGTCTTGAGCAGTTCTTC.

This clone was detected only a few times. Compared with germline, one end of the junction differs, possibly owing to a read error. This chain links TRBV4-1 with TRBJ2-7, with a possible D match to TRBD2 (5 bases). The CDR3 contains 15 residues. Germline lookup yields CDR1 MGHRA and CDR2 YSYEKL. CDR3 in amino acids: CASSISGLSSYEQYF. The CDR3 region has the DNA TGTGCCAGCAGCATAAGCGGACTGAGCTCCTACGAGCAGTACTTC.

Regarding this clone: The junction shows a germline mismatch at one end, possibly a read error. The gene calls are TRBV27 and TRBJ2-7, with 13 nucleotides matching TRBD2. The V gene's germline CDR1 is MNHEY and CDR2 SMNVEV (reference sequence). The CDR3 runs 16 residues. CDR3 region: CASSPLLAGGEGEQCF. The CDR3 region has the DNA TGTGCCAGCAGTCCGCTACTAGCGGGAGGGGAGGGCGAGCAGTGCTTC.

The CDR3 sequence: CASSLGQGSEQYF. CDR3 sequence (DNA): TGTGCCAGCAGTTTAGGTCAGGGTTCCGAGCAGTACTTC. The V call is TRBV27, the J call TRBJ2-7; D perhaps matches TRBD1 (5 bases). Germline V lookup: CDR1 MNHEY, CDR2 SMNVEV (reference sequence). V lost 2 bases to trimming and J lost 6 bases, with 11 bases between them. The CDR3 extends over 13 amino acids.

This sequence joins TRBV11-3 and TRBJ1-2, with TRBD1 matching over 7 bases. CDR1 is SGHNT and CDR2 is YENEEA in the germline V gene. The CDR3 is 13 amino acids. V trimming: 5 bases; J trimming: 2 bases; junction bases outside the gene matches: 2. The CDR3 nucleotides read TGTGCCAGCAGCGACAGGGCCAACTATGGCTACACCTTC. This sequence encodes CASSDRANYGYTF.

This chain links TRBV6-6 with TRBJ1-1; D is ambiguous. This CDR3 is 12 amino acids long. Germline V gene lookup returns CDR1 MNHNY and CDR2 SVGAGI (reference sequence). V was clipped by 5 bases and J by 8 bases, with 12 bases between them. The CDR3 region is CASSPTGGEAFF. Written as DNA, the CDR3 is TGTGCCAGCAGTCCCACGGGCGGGGAAGCTTTCTTT.

The chain employs TRBV27 and TRBJ2-2, with D tentatively TRBD1 (5 bases). The CDR3 totals 16 residues. Trimming removed 3 bases at V and 4 bases at J, with 15 bases between. CDR1 MNHEY and CDR2 SMNVEV come from the germline V gene (reference sequence). CDR3 in DNA: TGTGCCAGCAGTTTGTTGAGGACGCAGGGCACCGGGGAGCTGTTTTTT. The encoded protein is CASSLLRTQGTGELFF.

The chain uses TRBV9 and TRBJ2-7; unclear D gene. Germline values: CDR1 SGDLS, CDR2 YYNGEE. The germline V and J ends were trimmed by 4 bases and 0 bases, with 14 bases remaining between them. The CDR3 sequence is 15 residues long. The CDR3 sequence is CASSLPHLSSYEQYF. CDR3 coding DNA: TGTGCCAGCAGCCTTCCGCACCTGAGCTCCTACGAGCAGTACTTC.

A few counts support this clone. The chain recombines TRBV7-3 with TRBJ2-7, with 7 bases that match TRBD1. Germline assignment: CDR1 SGHTA and CDR2 FQGTGA. After removal of 5 bases from V and 1 base from J, the junction contained 8 bases not matched to a gene. The CDR3 loop spans 15 amino acids. CDR3 in DNA: TGTGCCAGCAGCCAAGAGGGACAGCTATCCTACGAGCAGTACTTC. Translating gives CASSQEGQLSYEQYF.

A few counts support this clone. The chain recombines TRBV2 with TRBJ2-5; possibly TRBD2 for D (5 bases). The J call may be mistaken, given a closer DNA end match to TRBJ2-7. This CDR3 spans 16 amino acids. Looked up from germline, CDR1 is SNHLY and CDR2 is FYNNEI. In DNA form, the CDR3 reads TGTGCCAGCAGTGAGGGAGCTGAAGCCCTTTCCTACGAGCAGTACTTC. Translating gives CASSEGAEALSYEQYF.

This clone appeared a few times. The chain links TRBV7-9 to TRBJ2-5; 10 bases align to TRBD1. The V gene's germline CDR1 is SEHNR and CDR2 FQNEAQ (reference sequence). Losses at the gene ends were 5 bases for V and 4 bases for J; bases not matched to a gene: 13. CDR3 length: 17 residues. The DNA of the CDR3 is TGTGCCAGCAGCCCACCCGTTCCGGGACAGGGGAGAGAGACCCAGTACTTC. Amino acids: CASSPPVPGQGRETQYF.

Sample share makes this clone medium-sized. DNA of the CDR3: TGTGCCAGCAGCGCCCGTCTAGCGGGAGCCAACACCGGGGAGCTGTTTTTT. Its protein product is CASSARLAGANTGELFF. This sequence joins TRBV9 and TRBJ2-2; 10 nucleotides align to TRBD2. Per the germline V gene, CDR1 is SGDLS and CDR2 is YYNGEE. Germline trimming cut 3 bases from V and 2 bases from J; bases unmatched to any gene: 7. The CDR3 consists of 17 residues.

The sample holds a few counts of this clone. The V gene is TRBV4-3, the J gene TRBJ2-1, with TRBD2 matching 7 bases. CDR3 length: 15 residues. Germline V gene sequence: CDR1 LGHNA, CDR2 YSLEER. Unmatched junction bases numbered 7, after V lost 0 bases and J lost 8 bases. This chain's CDR3 is CASSQDLGGSDEQFF. CDR3 sequence (DNA): TGCGCCAGCAGCCAAGATCTGGGGGGGTCGGATGAGCAGTTCTTC.

The rearrangement joins TRBV19 to TRBJ2-7; 7 nucleotides agree with TRBD2. V was pared by 3 bases and J by 3 bases, with 5 bases of the junction left unmatched. The CDR3 has 14 amino acids. Germline V CDR1 and CDR2: LNHDA, SQIVND (reference sequence). CDR3 in amino acids: CASSIGLADYEQYF. CDR3 bases: TGTGCCAGTAGTATCGGGCTAGCGGACTACGAGCAGTACTTC.

The rearrangement links TRBV29-1 to TRBJ1-4; D gene unclear. Trimming took 1 base from V and 7 from J, leaving 10 bases between them. The CDR3 loop spans 13 amino acids. The germline gives CDR1 SQVTM, CDR2 ANQGSEA. For the CDR3, the DNA is TGCAGCGTTGAAGCGGAAGGGAGTGAAAAACTGTTTTTT. This translates into CSVEAEGSEKLFF.

By sample fraction, this clone is medium-sized. The chain uses TRBV5-1 and TRBJ1-1; D is perhaps TRBD1 (5 bases). Germline CDR1 SGHRS, CDR2 YFSETQ. This CDR3 is built from 14 residues. Trimming took 4 bases from V and 1 from J, leaving 11 bases between them. The CDR3 here is CASSPWGSNTEAFF. For the CDR3, the DNA is TGCGCCAGCAGCCCCTGGGGCTCGAACACTGAAGCTTTCTTT.

The chain combines TRBV4-1 with TRBJ2-1; D is ambiguous. The CDR3 totals 16 residues. Deletions cut 2 bases from V and 0 bases from J, with 11 bases between. Germline CDR1 reads MGHRA; CDR2 reads YSYEKL. This CDR3 reads CASSQNPGSSYNEQFF. The CDR3 region has the DNA TGCGCCAGCAGCCAAAATCCGGGTAGCTCCTACAATGAGCAGTTCTTC.